This TCR beta chain was recorded in a study of Graves' ophthalmopathy and Graves' hyperthyroidism. This clonotype has only one observation. RNA transcripts were the source from which TCR beta CDR3 regions were amplified. The library came from an HTBI-primed first-round RT-PCR and a second-round multiplex PCR. TCRdb fed the multiplex PCR reads into MiXCR, producing one record per CDR3 protein. The sample holds about 240,000 distinct CDR3 sequences, 45% to 55% seen once. Germline CDR1 and CDR2: SGDLS and YYNGEE. The V end was cut by 5 bases, the J end by 7 bases, with 16 bases between. This CDR3 region has 15 residues.

Material: peripheral blood. The receptor comes from an adult man with Graves' ophthalmopathy. This sequence joins TRBV9 and TRBJ1-6; D might be TRBD1 (5 bases). The CDR3 nucleotides read TGTGCCAGCAGTCCCCGGGGGGGGGACAATTCACCCCTCCACTTT. The encoded protein is CASSPRGGDNSPLHF.